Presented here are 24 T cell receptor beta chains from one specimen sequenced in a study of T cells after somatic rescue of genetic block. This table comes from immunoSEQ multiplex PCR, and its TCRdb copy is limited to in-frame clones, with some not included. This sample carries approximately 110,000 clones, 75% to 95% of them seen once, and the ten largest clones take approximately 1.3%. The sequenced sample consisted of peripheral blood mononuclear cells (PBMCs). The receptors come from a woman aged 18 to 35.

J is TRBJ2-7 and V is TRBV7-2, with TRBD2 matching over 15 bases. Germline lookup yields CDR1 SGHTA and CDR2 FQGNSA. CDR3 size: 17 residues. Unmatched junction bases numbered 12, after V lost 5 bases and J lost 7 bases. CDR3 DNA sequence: TGTGCCAGCAGCACGCGGACTAGCGGGGGGGCAACGGGAGAGCAGTACTTC. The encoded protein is CASSTRTSGGATGEQYF.

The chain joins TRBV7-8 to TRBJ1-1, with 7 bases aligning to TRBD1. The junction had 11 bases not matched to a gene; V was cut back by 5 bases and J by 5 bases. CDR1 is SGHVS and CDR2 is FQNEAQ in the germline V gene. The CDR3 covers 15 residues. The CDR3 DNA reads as TGTGCCAGCAGCATCTACTACAGGGGCCCAACTGAAGCTTTCTTT. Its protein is CASSIYYRGPTEAFF.

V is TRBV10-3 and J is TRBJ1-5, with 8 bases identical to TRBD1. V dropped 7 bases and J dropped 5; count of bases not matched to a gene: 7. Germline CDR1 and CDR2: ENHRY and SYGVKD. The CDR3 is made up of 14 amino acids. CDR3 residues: CAINPTGGDQPQHF. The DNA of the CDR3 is TGTGCCATCAATCCTACAGGGGGTGATCAGCCCCAGCATTTT.

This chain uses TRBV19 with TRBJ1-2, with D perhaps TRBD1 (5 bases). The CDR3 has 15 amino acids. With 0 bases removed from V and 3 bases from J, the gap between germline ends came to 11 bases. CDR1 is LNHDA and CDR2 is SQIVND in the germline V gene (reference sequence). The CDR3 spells CASSIDTGWDYGYTF. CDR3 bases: TGTGCCAGTAGTATAGATACAGGATGGGACTATGGCTACACCTTC.

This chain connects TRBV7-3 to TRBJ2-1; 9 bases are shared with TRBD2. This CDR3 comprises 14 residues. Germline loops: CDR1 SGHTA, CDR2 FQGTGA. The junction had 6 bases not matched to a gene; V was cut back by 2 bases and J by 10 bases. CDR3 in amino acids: CASSLAASGDEQFF. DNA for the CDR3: TGTGCCAGCAGCTTAGCTGCTAGCGGGGACGAGCAGTTCTTC.

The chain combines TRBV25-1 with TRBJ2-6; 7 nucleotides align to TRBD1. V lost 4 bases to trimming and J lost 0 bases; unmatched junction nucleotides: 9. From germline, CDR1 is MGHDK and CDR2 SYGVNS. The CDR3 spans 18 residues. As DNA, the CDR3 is TGTGCCAGCAGTGCTTCGGGACAGCCCTACTCTGGGGCCAACGTCCTGACTTTC. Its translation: CASSASGQPYSGANVLTF.

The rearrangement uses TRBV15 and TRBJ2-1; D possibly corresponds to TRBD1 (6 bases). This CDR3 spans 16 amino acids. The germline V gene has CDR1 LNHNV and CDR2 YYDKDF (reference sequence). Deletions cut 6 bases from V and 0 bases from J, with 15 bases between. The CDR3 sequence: CATSTGGRNSYNEQFF. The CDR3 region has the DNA TGTGCCACCAGTACTGGGGGCCGGAACTCCTACAATGAGCAGTTCTTC.

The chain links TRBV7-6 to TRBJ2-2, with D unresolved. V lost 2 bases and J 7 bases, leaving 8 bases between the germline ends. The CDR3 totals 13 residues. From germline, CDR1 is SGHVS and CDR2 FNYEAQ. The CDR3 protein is CASSLTVRGELFF. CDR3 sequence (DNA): TGTGCCAGCAGCTTAACAGTCCGCGGGGAGCTGTTTTTT.

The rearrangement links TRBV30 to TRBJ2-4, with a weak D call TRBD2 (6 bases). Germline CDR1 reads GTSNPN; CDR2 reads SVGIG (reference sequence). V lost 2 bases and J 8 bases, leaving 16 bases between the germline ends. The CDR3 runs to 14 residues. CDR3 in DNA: TGTGCCTGGAGTAACCGGGACTGGGTGGACATTCAGTACTTC. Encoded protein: CAWSNRDWVDIQYF. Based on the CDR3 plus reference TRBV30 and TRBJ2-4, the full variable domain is SQTIHQWPATLVQPVGSPLSLECTVEGTSNPNLYWYRQAAGRGLQLLFYSVGIGQISSEVPQNLSASRPQDRQFILSSKKLLLSDSGFYLCAWSNRDWVDIQYFGAGTRLSVL.

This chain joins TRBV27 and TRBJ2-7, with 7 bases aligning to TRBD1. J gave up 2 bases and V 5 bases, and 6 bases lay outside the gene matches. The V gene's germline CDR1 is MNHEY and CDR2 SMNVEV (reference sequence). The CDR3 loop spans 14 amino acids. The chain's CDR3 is CASSPRDRTYEQYF. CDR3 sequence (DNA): TGTGCCAGCAGTCCCCGGGACAGAACCTACGAGCAGTACTTC.

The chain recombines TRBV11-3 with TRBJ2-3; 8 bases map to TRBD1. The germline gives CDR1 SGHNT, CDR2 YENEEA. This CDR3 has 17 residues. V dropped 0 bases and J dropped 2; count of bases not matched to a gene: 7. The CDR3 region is CASSLEGQGAYTDTQYF. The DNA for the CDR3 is TGTGCCAGCAGCTTAGAAGGGCAGGGGGCATACACAGATACGCAGTATTTT.

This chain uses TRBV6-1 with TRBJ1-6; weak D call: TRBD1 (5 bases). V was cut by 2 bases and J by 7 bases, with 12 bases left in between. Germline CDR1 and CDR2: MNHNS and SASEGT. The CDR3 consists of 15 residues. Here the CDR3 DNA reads TGTGCCAGCAGTGAAAGGGCCGCAGGGAATTCACCCCTCCACTTT. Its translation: CASSERAAGNSPLHF.

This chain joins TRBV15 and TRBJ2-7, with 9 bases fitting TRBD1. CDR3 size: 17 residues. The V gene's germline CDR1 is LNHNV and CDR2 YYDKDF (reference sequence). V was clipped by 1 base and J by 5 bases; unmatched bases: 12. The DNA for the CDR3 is TGTGCCACCAGCAGAGCTCACGATCGGGACAGGGTAAACGAGCAGTACTTC. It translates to CATSRAHDRDRVNEQYF. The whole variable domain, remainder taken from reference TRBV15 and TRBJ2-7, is DAMVIQNPRYQVTQFGKPVTLSCSQTLNHNVMYWYQQKSSQAPKLLFHYYDKDFNNEADTPDNFQSRRPNTSFCFLDIRSPGLGDTAMYLCATSRAHDRDRVNEQYFGPGTRLTVT.

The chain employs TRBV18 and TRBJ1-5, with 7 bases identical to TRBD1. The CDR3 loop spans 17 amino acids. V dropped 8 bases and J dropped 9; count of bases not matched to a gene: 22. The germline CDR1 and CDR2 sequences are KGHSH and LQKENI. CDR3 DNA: TGTGCCAGCCATCACCAAGTTCGGAGAGGGGCAGGGGGGCCCCAGCATTTT. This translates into CASHHQVRRGAGGPQHF.

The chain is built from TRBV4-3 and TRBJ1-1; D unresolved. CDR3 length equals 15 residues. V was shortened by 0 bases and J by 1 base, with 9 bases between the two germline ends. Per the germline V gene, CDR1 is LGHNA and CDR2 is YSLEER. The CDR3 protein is CASSQDPDSNTEAFF. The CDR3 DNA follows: TGCGCCAGCAGCCAAGATCCGGATTCGAACACTGAAGCTTTCTTT.

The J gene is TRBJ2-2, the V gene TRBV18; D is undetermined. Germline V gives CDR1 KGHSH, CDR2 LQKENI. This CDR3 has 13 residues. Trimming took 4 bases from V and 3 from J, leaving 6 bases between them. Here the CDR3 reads CASSLSHTGELFF. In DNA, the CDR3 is TGTGCCAGCTCACTAAGTCACACCGGGGAGCTGTTTTTT.

The CDR3: CASSQSGLTNEKLFF. The CDR3, as DNA: TGCGCCAGCAGCCAATCAGGGTTGACTAATGAAAAACTGTTTTTT. This chain connects TRBV4-3 to TRBJ1-4; TRBD1 is a possible D gene (5 bases). Trimming took 2 bases from V and 2 from J, leaving 9 bases between them. From germline, CDR1 is LGHNA and CDR2 YSLEER. The CDR3 spans 15 residues.

The DNA of the CDR3 is TGTGCCAGCAGCTTAGGGAATCAGCCCCAGCATTTT. As protein: CASSLGNQPQHF. The chain carries TRBV5-6 and TRBJ1-5, with unresolved D. Trimming cost V 2 bases and J 4 bases, with 4 bases left between them. The CDR3 runs to 12 residues. The germline V gene encodes CDR1 SGHDT and CDR2 YYEEEE.

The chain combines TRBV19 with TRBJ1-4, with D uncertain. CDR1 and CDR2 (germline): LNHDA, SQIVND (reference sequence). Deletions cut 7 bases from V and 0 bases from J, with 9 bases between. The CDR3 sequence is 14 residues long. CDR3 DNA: TGTGCCAGTACCTACAGAGCAACTAATGAAAAACTGTTTTTT. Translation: CASTYRATNEKLFF.

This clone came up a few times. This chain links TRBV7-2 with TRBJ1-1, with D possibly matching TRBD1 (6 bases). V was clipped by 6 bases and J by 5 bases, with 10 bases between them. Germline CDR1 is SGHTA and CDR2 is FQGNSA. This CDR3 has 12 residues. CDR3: CASRQGWTEAFF. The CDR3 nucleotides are TGTGCCAGCAGGCAGGGGTGGACTGAAGCTTTCTTT.

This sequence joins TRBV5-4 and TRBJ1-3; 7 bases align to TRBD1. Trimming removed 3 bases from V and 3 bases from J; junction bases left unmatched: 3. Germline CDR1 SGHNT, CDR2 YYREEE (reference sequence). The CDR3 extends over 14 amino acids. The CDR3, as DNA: TGTGCCAGCAGCTCCGACAGGGTTGGAAACACCATATATTTT. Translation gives CASSSDRVGNTIYF.

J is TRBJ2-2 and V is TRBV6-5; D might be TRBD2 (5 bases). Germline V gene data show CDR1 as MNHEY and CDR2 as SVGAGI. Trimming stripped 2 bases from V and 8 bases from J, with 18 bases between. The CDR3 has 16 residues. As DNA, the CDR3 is TGTGCCAGCAGTTACGCGGGTCCCCGGAATCGGGGGGAGCTGTTTTTT. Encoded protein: CASSYAGPRNRGELFF.

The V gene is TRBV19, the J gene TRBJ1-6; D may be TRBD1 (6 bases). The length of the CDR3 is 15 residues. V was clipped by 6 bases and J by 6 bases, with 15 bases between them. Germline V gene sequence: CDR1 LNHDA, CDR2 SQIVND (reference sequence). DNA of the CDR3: TGTGCCAGTAGCCCAACAGGGTCACGTAATTCACCCCTCCACTTT. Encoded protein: CASSPTGSRNSPLHF.

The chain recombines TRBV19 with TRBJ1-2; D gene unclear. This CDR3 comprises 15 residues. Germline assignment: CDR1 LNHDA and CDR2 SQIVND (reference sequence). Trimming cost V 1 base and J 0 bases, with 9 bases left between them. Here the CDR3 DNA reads TGTGCCAGTAGTATAGTCGGGCTAGCTAACTATGGCTACACCTTC. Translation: CASSIVGLANYGYTF.